The next 2 T cell receptor beta chains were all read from a single sample in a study of T-cell memory formation after mild COVID-19. A single record per CDR3 protein comes from TCRdb applying MiXCR to the 5' RACE reads. The table lists about 410,000 distinct CDR3 sequences, about a quarter of them singletons. Sequenced material: PBMCs or a T cell subset sorted from them (not recorded which). The receptors were sampled from an adult woman who had mild COVID-19 (a few samples of this study predate the infection). Cell type and time point are not known.

The rearrangement joins TRBV27 to TRBJ2-3; either TRBD1 or TRBD2 may supply D (5 bases each). Trimming took 2 bases from V and 0 from J, leaving 15 bases between them. The germline CDR1 and CDR2 sequences are MNHEY and SMNVEV (reference sequence). This CDR3 spans 17 amino acids. The CDR3: CASSLVLGDASTDTQYF. Written as DNA, the CDR3 is TGTGCCAGCAGTTTAGTATTGGGGGATGCTAGCACAGATACGCAGTATTTT.

This clonotype has a count of ten or more. V usage is TRBV9 and J usage is TRBJ2-5; 12 positions match TRBD2. The CDR3 loop spans 15 amino acids. V lost 3 bases and J lost 5; bases outside the gene matches: 5. Looked up from germline, CDR1 is SGDLS and CDR2 is YYNGEE. CDR3 residues: CASSGGTSGRETQYF. The CDR3 DNA is TGTGCCAGCAGCGGAGGGACTAGCGGGCGTGAGACCCAGTACTTC.